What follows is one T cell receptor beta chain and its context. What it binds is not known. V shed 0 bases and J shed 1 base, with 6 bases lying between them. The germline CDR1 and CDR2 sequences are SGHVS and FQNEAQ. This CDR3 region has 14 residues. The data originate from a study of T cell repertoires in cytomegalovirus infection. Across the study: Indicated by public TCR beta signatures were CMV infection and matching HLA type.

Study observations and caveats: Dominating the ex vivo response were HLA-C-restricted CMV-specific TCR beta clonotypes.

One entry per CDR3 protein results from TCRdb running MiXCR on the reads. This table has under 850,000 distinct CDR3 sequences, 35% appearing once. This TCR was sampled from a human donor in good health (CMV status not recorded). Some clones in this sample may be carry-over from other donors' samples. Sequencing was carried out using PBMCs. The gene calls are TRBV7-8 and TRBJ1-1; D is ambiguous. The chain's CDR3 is CASSLALWNTEAFF. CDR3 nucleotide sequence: TGTGCCAGCAGCTTAGCCTTGTGGAACACTGAAGCTTTCTTT.